Listed below are T cell receptor beta chains from one sample, sequenced in a study of blood T cell repertoires in COVID-19. The method was immunoSEQ multiplex PCR; TCRdb's version includes in-frame clones alone and lacks a portion of them. This sample has about 100,000 clones; about 90% occur once, and the top ten carry 7% to 9.5%. Material: peripheral blood. These receptors were collected from a man aged 25-40 years in a cohort sampled during active COVID-19. Both conserved end residues are part of each CDR3. D genes are given only for firm matches. Where a row states a size, it is once, few, many or the class of an expanded clone; other rows omit it.

d_gene: -; v_gene: TRBV3-1/TRBV3-2; j_gene: TRBJ1-2; len: 17; abundance: -; CDR3nt: TGTGCCAGCAGCCAAAGATCGAGCGGGAGGGGGGGTTATGGCTACACCTTC; CDR3aa: CASSQRSSGRGGYGYTF
d_gene: TRBD1; v_gene: TRBV19; j_gene: TRBJ1-1; len: 16; abundance: -; CDR3nt: TGTGCCAGTAGTACATGGTCGACAGGGGTAGACACTGAAGCTTTCTTT; CDR3aa: CASSTWSTGVDTEAFF
d_gene: -; v_gene: TRBV7-2; j_gene: TRBJ2-7; len: 17; abundance: -; CDR3nt: TGTGCCAGCAGCTTAGCGCTTGGGGCTAGGGTTGGCTACGAGCAGTACTTC; CDR3aa: CASSLALGARVGYEQYF
d_gene: -; v_gene: TRBV10-3; j_gene: TRBJ2-2; len: 13; abundance: -; CDR3nt: TGTGCCATCGGCCTCGCGGGTACCGGGGAGCTGTTTTTT; CDR3aa: CAIGLAGTGELFF
d_gene: -; v_gene: TRBV7-2; j_gene: TRBJ1-4; len: 14; abundance: -; CDR3nt: TGTGCCAGCAGCTTAGGGACGGGGAATGAAAAACTGTTTTTT; CDR3aa: CASSLGTGNEKLFF
d_gene: TRBD1; v_gene: TRBV5-5; j_gene: TRBJ2-1; len: 16; abundance: -; CDR3nt: TGTGCCAGCAGCTTTAGGACAGGGAAGGCGAACAATGAGCAGTTCTTC; CDR3aa: CASSFRTGKANNEQFF
d_gene: -; v_gene: TRBV10-1; j_gene: TRBJ1-5; len: 22; abundance: -; CDR3nt: TGCGCCAGCACAAGGGGGGGGCCCCCGAAGGTGGGGAGCGTTGATAGCAATCAGCCCCAGCATTTT; CDR3aa: CASTRGGPPKVGSVDSNQPQHF
d_gene: TRBD1; v_gene: TRBV2; j_gene: TRBJ1-2; len: 12; abundance: -; CDR3nt: TGTGCCAGCAGTCCAGGGGGCGGTGGCTACACCTTC; CDR3aa: CASSPGGGGYTF
d_gene: TRBD1; v_gene: TRBV24-1; j_gene: TRBJ2-1; len: 15; abundance: -; CDR3nt: TGTGCCACCAGTGATGGGCAGGGGGTCCCTCAGGTCACGTTCTTC; CDR3aa: CATSDGQGVPQVTFF
d_gene: -; v_gene: TRBV6-5; j_gene: TRBJ2-5; len: 14; abundance: -; CDR3nt: TGTGCCAGCCTCTCCGAGGACTCCCTGTTAACCCAGTACTTC; CDR3aa: CASLSEDSLLTQYF
d_gene: TRBD2; v_gene: TRBV24-1; j_gene: TRBJ2-1; len: 18; abundance: once; CDR3nt: TGTGCCACCAGTGAGGCGCCGGGCGGGGGGGCGGTTCGCAATGAGCAGTTCTTC; CDR3aa: CATSEAPGGGAVRNEQFF
d_gene: -; v_gene: TRBV7-8; j_gene: TRBJ2-7; len: 15; abundance: -; CDR3nt: TGTGCCAGCAGCGACCATCCAACAGGGCCCTACGAGCAGTACTTC; CDR3aa: CASSDHPTGPYEQYF
d_gene: -; v_gene: TRBV7-9; j_gene: TRBJ2-7; len: 14; abundance: few; CDR3nt: TGTGCCAGCAGCTTAGGATTGGGGCAGCGTGAGCAGTACTTC; CDR3aa: CASSLGLGQREQYF
d_gene: -; v_gene: TRBV19; j_gene: TRBJ2-5; len: 14; abundance: -; CDR3nt: TGTGCCAGTAGTCCCACGGGGACTTTGGGGACCCAGTACTTC; CDR3aa: CASSPTGTLGTQYF
d_gene: TRBD1; v_gene: TRBV11-2; j_gene: TRBJ2-7; len: 15; abundance: -; CDR3nt: TGTGCCAGCAGCCCATGGACAGGGAGATACTACGAGCAGTACTTC; CDR3aa: CASSPWTGRYYEQYF
d_gene: -; v_gene: TRBV16; j_gene: TRBJ1-6; len: 14; abundance: -; CDR3nt: TGTGCCAGCAGCCCACGAAGCCTTAATTCACCCCTCCACTTT; CDR3aa: CASSPRSLNSPLHF
d_gene: -; v_gene: TRBV29-1; j_gene: TRBJ1-1; len: 12; abundance: -; CDR3nt: TGCAGCGCCTTACAGGGGAACACTGAAGCTTTCTTT; CDR3aa: CSALQGNTEAFF
d_gene: TRBD2; v_gene: TRBV4-1; j_gene: TRBJ2-3; len: 15; abundance: -; CDR3nt: TGCGCCAGCACCCTCGGGGGGGCGGGGGAAGATACGCAGTATTTT; CDR3aa: CASTLGGAGEDTQYF
d_gene: -; v_gene: TRBV6-5; j_gene: TRBJ2-2; len: 14; abundance: -; CDR3nt: TGTGCCAGCAGTTACGCTCGGGACACCGGGGAGCTGTTTTTT; CDR3aa: CASSYARDTGELFF
d_gene: -; v_gene: TRBV5-1; j_gene: TRBJ2-2; len: 14; abundance: -; CDR3nt: TGCGCCAGCAGCTCCGGACAGTTCACCGGGGAGCTGTTTTTT; CDR3aa: CASSSGQFTGELFF
d_gene: -; v_gene: TRBV28; j_gene: TRBJ1-6; len: 15; abundance: -; CDR3nt: TGTGCCAGCAGGAAAACAAGCTCCTATAATTCACCCCTCCACTTT; CDR3aa: CASRKTSSYNSPLHF
d_gene: TRBD2; v_gene: TRBV10-3; j_gene: TRBJ2-7; len: 15; abundance: -; CDR3nt: TGTGCCATCAGTGAGAAGCCCGGGGGGGCCTACGAGCAGTACTTC; CDR3aa: CAISEKPGGAYEQYF
d_gene: -; v_gene: TRBV6-5; j_gene: TRBJ1-6; len: 14; abundance: -; CDR3nt: TGTGCCAGCAGTTACAGGAACGAGGAATCACCCCTCCACTTT; CDR3aa: CASSYRNEESPLHF
d_gene: -; v_gene: TRBV30; j_gene: TRBJ1-1; len: 11; abundance: -; CDR3nt: TGTGCCTGGAGTGAGAGGGTTGAAGCTTTCTTT; CDR3aa: CAWSERVEAFF
d_gene: -; v_gene: TRBV25-1; j_gene: TRBJ1-2; len: 14; abundance: -; CDR3nt: TGTGCCAGCAGTGACTACAGGGTCATGGGTGGCTACACCTTC; CDR3aa: CASSDYRVMGGYTF
d_gene: -; v_gene: TRBV5-1; j_gene: TRBJ2-5; len: 12; abundance: -; CDR3nt: TGCGCCAGCAGCTTGCACGGAGAGACCCAGTACTTC; CDR3aa: CASSLHGETQYF
d_gene: -; v_gene: TRBV6-6; j_gene: TRBJ1-5; len: 20; abundance: -; CDR3nt: TGTGCCAGCAGTCCGCGCTGGACCGGGGGAAAGTCCTTGGGCAATCAGCCCCAGCATTTT; CDR3aa: CASSPRWTGGKSLGNQPQHF
d_gene: -; v_gene: TRBV30; j_gene: TRBJ1-5; len: 13; abundance: -; CDR3nt: TGTGCCTGGAGGGCTGGGCGCAATCAGCCCCAGCATTTT; CDR3aa: CAWRAGRNQPQHF
d_gene: TRBD1; v_gene: TRBV5-4; j_gene: TRBJ1-2; len: 14; abundance: -; CDR3nt: TGTGCCAGCAGGGATCCCCCAGGGGGTAACGGCTACACCTTC; CDR3aa: CASRDPPGGNGYTF
d_gene: -; v_gene: TRBV19; j_gene: TRBJ1-1; len: 15; abundance: -; CDR3nt: TGTGCCAGTAGTAAACAGACAGGATCGAACACTGAAGCTTTCTTT; CDR3aa: CASSKQTGSNTEAFF
d_gene: TRBD2; v_gene: TRBV9; j_gene: TRBJ2-3; len: 18; abundance: -; CDR3nt: TGTGCCAGCAGCGTAGGAGGTAGCGGGGGGCCCATCACAGATACGCAGTATTTT; CDR3aa: CASSVGGSGGPITDTQYF
d_gene: -; v_gene: TRBV5-1; j_gene: TRBJ1-2; len: 15; abundance: -; CDR3nt: TGCGCCAGCAGCCGGCGGGGGGTCTCTAACTATGGCTACACCTTC; CDR3aa: CASSRRGVSNYGYTF
d_gene: TRBD2; v_gene: TRBV4-1; j_gene: TRBJ2-7; len: 15; abundance: once; CDR3nt: TGCGCCAGCAGCCAAGGACTAGCGGGGGCCTACGAGCAGTACTTC; CDR3aa: CASSQGLAGAYEQYF
d_gene: -; v_gene: TRBV28; j_gene: TRBJ1-3; len: 15; abundance: -; CDR3nt: TGTGCCAGCAGTTTAAGGGGGTTGGGGGGAAACACCATATATTTT; CDR3aa: CASSLRGLGGNTIYF
d_gene: -; v_gene: TRBV6-6; j_gene: TRBJ2-2; len: 14; abundance: -; CDR3nt: TGTGCCAGCATAAGGACAGCGAACACCGGGGAGCTGTTTTTT; CDR3aa: CASIRTANTGELFF
d_gene: -; v_gene: TRBV3-1/TRBV3-2; j_gene: TRBJ1-2; len: 13; abundance: few; CDR3nt: TGTGCCAGCAGCCAAGAAGGATCTGGCAGGGGCACCTTC; CDR3aa: CASSQEGSGRGTF
d_gene: -; v_gene: TRBV10-3; j_gene: TRBJ1-5; len: 14; abundance: -; CDR3nt: TGTGCCATCAGTGAACAGGGTCTTAATCAGCCCCAGCATTTT; CDR3aa: CAISEQGLNQPQHF
d_gene: TRBD2; v_gene: TRBV29-1; j_gene: TRBJ2-2; len: 15; abundance: -; CDR3nt: TGCAGCGTTCGTAGCGGGGGTTGGGACACCGGGGAGCTGTTTTTT; CDR3aa: CSVRSGGWDTGELFF
d_gene: -; v_gene: TRBV7-2; j_gene: TRBJ1-1; len: 17; abundance: -; CDR3nt: TGTGCCAGCAGCTTAGATTTTTTGACAGGAACGAACACTGAAGCTTTCTTT; CDR3aa: CASSLDFLTGTNTEAFF
d_gene: TRBD2; v_gene: TRBV30; j_gene: TRBJ2-1; len: 17; abundance: once; CDR3nt: TGTGCCTGGAACCCTAAGCGGGGGGCAAGCTCCTACAATGAGCAGTTCTTC; CDR3aa: CAWNPKRGASSYNEQFF
d_gene: -; v_gene: TRBV13; j_gene: TRBJ1-2; len: 16; abundance: -; CDR3nt: TGTGCCAGCAGCTTAGGCAGGGCAGACCGGAACTATGGCTACACCTTC; CDR3aa: CASSLGRADRNYGYTF
d_gene: -; v_gene: TRBV27; j_gene: TRBJ2-7; len: 15; abundance: -; CDR3nt: TGTGCCAGCAGTTTATCCCCCAGGGACTCCTACGAGCAGTACTTC; CDR3aa: CASSLSPRDSYEQYF
d_gene: -; v_gene: TRBV19; j_gene: TRBJ2-3; len: 15; abundance: -; CDR3nt: TGTGCCAGTAGTTCCCCAGGGAAACCCACAGATACGCAGTATTTT; CDR3aa: CASSSPGKPTDTQYF
d_gene: TRBD1; v_gene: TRBV29-1; j_gene: TRBJ2-2; len: 14; abundance: -; CDR3nt: TGCAGCGTTGGGACAGGGAAAAAAACCGGGGAGCTGTTTTTT; CDR3aa: CSVGTGKKTGELFF
d_gene: -; v_gene: TRBV2; j_gene: TRBJ2-7; len: 12; abundance: -; CDR3nt: TGTGCCAGCAGTGAACTCAACACAAGGCAGTACTTC; CDR3aa: CASSELNTRQYF
d_gene: TRBD2; v_gene: TRBV19; j_gene: TRBJ2-1; len: 14; abundance: -; CDR3nt: TGTGCCAGTAGGACTAGCGGCTCCTACAATGAGCAGTTCTTC; CDR3aa: CASRTSGSYNEQFF
d_gene: TRBD1; v_gene: TRBV7-8; j_gene: TRBJ1-2; len: 16; abundance: -; CDR3nt: TGTGCCAGCAGCTTACAGGGGACAGGGGATTTATATGGCTACACCTTC; CDR3aa: CASSLQGTGDLYGYTF
d_gene: -; v_gene: TRBV5-4; j_gene: TRBJ2-7; len: 14; abundance: -; CDR3nt: TGTGCCAGCAGCTTGGACAGATGGACCTACGAGCAGTACTTC; CDR3aa: CASSLDRWTYEQYF
d_gene: TRBD2; v_gene: TRBV7-9; j_gene: TRBJ2-3; len: 16; abundance: -; CDR3nt: TGTGCCAGCAGCCCCCGTAGAGCGGGGGGAACAGATACGCAGTATTTT; CDR3aa: CASSPRRAGGTDTQYF
d_gene: TRBD2; v_gene: TRBV5-8; j_gene: TRBJ2-3; len: 19; abundance: -; CDR3nt: TGTGCCAGCAGCTTGGGCGGGCCTAGCGGGGGGCTTTACACAGATACGCAGTATTTT; CDR3aa: CASSLGGPSGGLYTDTQYF
d_gene: -; v_gene: TRBV9; j_gene: TRBJ1-3; len: 17; abundance: once; CDR3nt: TGTGCCAGCAGCGAGAACCTCAAGCAGGGCTCTGGAAACACCATATATTTT; CDR3aa: CASSENLKQGSGNTIYF
d_gene: -; v_gene: TRBV3-1/TRBV3-2; j_gene: TRBJ2-7; len: 15; abundance: -; CDR3nt: TGTGCCAGCAGCCAGGGGGGAAACAAGGGCTACGAGCAGTACTTC; CDR3aa: CASSQGGNKGYEQYF
d_gene: -; v_gene: TRBV5-4; j_gene: TRBJ1-2; len: 16; abundance: -; CDR3nt: TGTGCCAGCAGCTTGATTGCGAGGGGGAGTAATGGTGGCTACACCTTC; CDR3aa: CASSLIARGSNGGYTF
d_gene: -; v_gene: TRBV11-2; j_gene: TRBJ1-5; len: 13; abundance: -; CDR3nt: TGTGCCAGCAGCGGAGTCTCCAATCAGCCCCAGCATTTT; CDR3aa: CASSGVSNQPQHF
d_gene: -; v_gene: TRBV7-2; j_gene: TRBJ2-1; len: 15; abundance: once; CDR3nt: TGTGCCAGCAGCTCACAGGGGAGGATGGACAATGAGCAGTTCTTC; CDR3aa: CASSSQGRMDNEQFF
d_gene: -; v_gene: TRBV11-2; j_gene: TRBJ2-7; len: 13; abundance: -; CDR3nt: TGTGCCAGCAGCTTAGGACATCCCTACGAGCAGTACTTC; CDR3aa: CASSLGHPYEQYF
d_gene: TRBD1; v_gene: TRBV10-3; j_gene: TRBJ1-1; len: 14; abundance: -; CDR3nt: TGTGCCATCAGTTTCGGACAGGGTATCACTGAAGCTTTCTTT; CDR3aa: CAISFGQGITEAFF
d_gene: TRBD1; v_gene: TRBV6-2/TRBV6-3; j_gene: TRBJ2-7; len: 16; abundance: once; CDR3nt: TGTGCCAGCAGTTACTCTTGGTCAGGGGGCTTGAGGGAGCAGTACTTC; CDR3aa: CASSYSWSGGLREQYF
d_gene: TRBD2; v_gene: TRBV3-1/TRBV3-2; j_gene: TRBJ2-2; len: 16; abundance: -; CDR3nt: TGTGCCAGCAGCCAAGCCGGTAGCGGGGGGACCGGGGAGCTGTTTTTT; CDR3aa: CASSQAGSGGTGELFF